A single sample is the source of the 19 T cell receptor beta chains below, sequenced in a study of long-term antiretroviral therapy in people with HIV. immunoSEQ v3.0 was run at survey level. Clones were read by immunoSEQ multiplex PCR, and TCRdb kept only the in-frame ones, dropping some. The sample includes around 20,000 clones, approximately 89% seen only once; the top ten take 3.3%. Sequenced material: unsorted PBMCs, taken approximately 2.6 years after starting antiretroviral therapy. The source of these receptors is a woman aged 50 to 65 with HIV.

The rearrangement joins TRBV27 to TRBJ1-4, with unresolved D. The germline gives CDR1 MNHEY, CDR2 SMNVEV (reference sequence). Trimming removed 5 bases at V and 8 bases at J, with 12 bases between. The CDR3 extends over 13 amino acids. CDR3 nucleotide sequence: TGTGCCAGCAGTCTCGATGTAGGCGAAAAACTGTTTTTT. Translation: CASSLDVGEKLFF.

This chain connects TRBV28 to TRBJ1-2; D not resolved. V was clipped by 7 bases and J by 2 bases, with 14 bases between them. The CDR3 extends over 14 amino acids. CDR1 is MDHEN and CDR2 is SYDVKM in the germline V gene. The CDR3 sequence: CASTAGTVNYGYTF. CDR3 bases: TGTGCCAGCACAGCGGGCACCGTCAACTATGGCTACACCTTC.

This clone was found a few times. The CDR3 sequence: CASRSDRSFYEQYF. The DNA for the CDR3 is TGCGCCAGCAGGTCGGACAGATCCTTCTACGAGCAGTACTTC. This chain links TRBV5-1 with TRBJ2-7; possible D gene TRBD1, 6 bases. Per the germline V gene, CDR1 is SGHRS and CDR2 is YFSETQ. Trimming took 5 bases from V and 3 from J, leaving 15 bases between them. The CDR3 sequence is 14 residues long.

V is TRBV27 and J is TRBJ1-4; D unclear. The germline gives CDR1 MNHEY, CDR2 SMNVEV (reference sequence). V lost 8 bases and J 4 bases, leaving 11 bases between the germline ends. CDR3 length equals 13 residues. CDR3: CASRRADNEKLFF. CDR3 in DNA: TGTGCCAGCCGCCGGGCAGATAATGAAAAACTGTTTTTT.

The chain combines TRBV18 with TRBJ2-2; unclear D gene. Germline V gene sequence: CDR1 KGHSH, CDR2 LQKENI. The V and J ends lost 3 bases and 6 bases respectively, with 2 bases between them. CDR3 length equals 11 residues. The CDR3 DNA sequence: TGTGCCAGCTCACCGGCCGGGGAGCTGTTTTTT. Its protein product is CASSPAGELFF.

The chain couples TRBV18 to TRBJ2-1; 8 nucleotides match TRBD2. J lost 2 bases, V lost 2 bases, and 5 bases had no gene match. The CDR3 covers 16 residues. Germline V gene data show CDR1 as KGHSH and CDR2 as LQKENI. This CDR3 is CASSPSSGPTYNEQFF. The CDR3 DNA sequence: TGTGCCAGCTCACCATCTAGCGGGCCTACCTACAATGAGCAGTTCTTC.

V gene TRBV2 combines with J gene TRBJ2-1; the D gene is possibly TRBD1 (5 bases). CDR3 length: 12 amino acids. Trimming removed 5 bases from V and 10 bases from J, with 12 bases in between. CDR1 is SNHLY, CDR2 FYNNEI, per germline. The CDR3 here is CASSTQGREQFF. The CDR3 nucleotides are TGTGCCAGCAGTACTCAGGGTAGAGAGCAGTTCTTC. Combining the CDR3 with reference TRBV2 and TRBJ2-1 gives the whole variable domain EPEVTQTPSHQVTQMGQEVILRCVPISNHLYFYWYRQILGQKVEFLVSFYNNEISEKSEIFDDQFSVERPDGSNFTLKIRSTKLEDSAMYFCASSTQGREQFFGPGTRLTVL.

The genes are TRBV19 and TRBJ2-7, with 12 bases fitting TRBD2. The CDR3 is made up of 15 amino acids. Germline V lookup: CDR1 LNHDA, CDR2 SQIVND (reference sequence). Trimming at V came to 5 bases and at J to 2 bases, leaving 4 bases not matched to a gene. In DNA, the CDR3 is TGTGCCAGTAGTGTACTAGCGGGAGGTACCTACGAGCAGTACTTC. Its protein is CASSVLAGGTYEQYF.

V is TRBV6-6 and J is TRBJ1-2; no clear D gene. The CDR3 has 13 residues. The V end lost 4 bases, the J end lost 3 bases, and 9 bases lay between the germline ends. The V gene's germline CDR1 is MNHNY and CDR2 SVGAGI (reference sequence). The CDR3 DNA is TGTGCCAGCAGTTCACCTCAGGACTATGGCTACACCTTC. Translating gives CASSSPQDYGYTF.

The chain uses TRBV29-1 and TRBJ1-3, with D hard to call. Trimming removed 4 bases from V and 2 bases from J, with 6 bases in between. The CDR3 runs to 12 residues. CDR1 is SQVTM, CDR2 ANQGSEA, per germline. CDR3 nucleotides: TGCAGCGTTGGGGCGACTGGAAACACCATATATTTT. Its protein is CSVGATGNTIYF.

The CDR3 spells CASSSWTGESTGNTIYF. DNA of the CDR3: TGCGCCAGCAGCTCATGGACGGGGGAGTCGACTGGAAACACCATATATTTT. This sequence joins TRBV5-1 and TRBJ1-3, with D maybe TRBD1 (5 bases). The CDR3 is made up of 17 amino acids. The V gene lost 3 bases and the J gene lost 2 bases, with 18 bases spanning the gap. The V gene's germline CDR1 is SGHRS and CDR2 YFSETQ.

The chain couples TRBV11-2 to TRBJ1-1, with 7 bases that match TRBD1. V gave up 7 bases and J gave up 7 bases; unmatched junction bases: 12. Germline-derived CDR1 and CDR2 are SGHAT and FQNNGV. The CDR3 runs to 14 residues. DNA of the CDR3: TGTGCCAGCACCCTAGCAGGGGGAACAGGTGAAGCTTTCTTT. Translating it yields CASTLAGGTGEAFF.

This clone was seen only a few times. The CDR3 DNA reads as TGTGCCACCAGACTAGCGGGAGGCAACGAGCAGTACTTC. Its translation: CATRLAGGNEQYF. The chain links TRBV27 to TRBJ2-7; 13 nucleotides line up with TRBD2. Germline CDR1 reads MNHEY; CDR2 reads SMNVEV (reference sequence). The CDR3 has 13 amino acids. V lost 10 bases and J lost 5; bases outside the gene matches: 5.

This clone showed up just a few times. The V gene is TRBV7-3, the J gene TRBJ2-2; D gene uncertain. The germline V gene has CDR1 SGHTA and CDR2 FQGTGA. The CDR3 is made up of 13 amino acids. V shed 4 bases and J shed 6 bases, with 9 bases lying between them. The CDR3 region is CASSSPPAGELFF. The CDR3 region has the DNA TGTGCCAGCAGCTCCCCCCCCGCCGGGGAGCTGTTTTTT. Variable domain in full (rest from reference TRBV7-3 and TRBJ2-2): GAGVSQTPSNKVTEKGKYVELRCDPISGHTALYWYRQSLGQGPEFLIYFQGTGAADDSGLPNDRFFAVRPEGSVSTLKIQRTERGDSAVYLCASSSPPAGELFFGEGSRLTVL.

The chain links TRBV27 to TRBJ2-1; D is unresolved. The V end was cut by 4 bases, the J end by 0 bases, with 16 bases between. The germline V gene has CDR1 MNHEY and CDR2 SMNVEV (reference sequence). The CDR3 has 17 residues. CDR3 in DNA: TGTGCCAGCAGTTCCACACCCGCTTCGAGCTCCTACAATGAGCAGTTCTTC. It is translated as CASSSTPASSSYNEQFF.

V usage is TRBV19 and J usage is TRBJ2-6; TRBD1 is a possible D gene (6 bases). The CDR3 covers 17 residues. V was trimmed by 6 bases and J by 2 bases, leaving 17 bases between them. In germline, CDR1 is LNHDA, CDR2 SQIVND (reference sequence). This chain's CDR3 is CASSPAATGTGANVLTF. As DNA, the CDR3 is TGTGCCAGTAGCCCAGCGGCGACAGGCACTGGGGCCAACGTCCTGACTTTC. Using reference TRBV19 and TRBJ2-6 for the parts outside the CDR3, the full variable domain is DGGITQSPKYLFRKEGQNVTLSCEQNLNHDAMYWYRQDPGQGLRLIYYSQIVNDFQKGDIAEGYSVSREKKESFPLTVTSAQKNPTAFYLCASSPAATGTGANVLTFGAGSRLTVL.

The chain employs TRBV11-2 and TRBJ2-3, with 12 bases aligning to TRBD2. This CDR3 is built from 15 residues. The germline V gene has CDR1 SGHAT and CDR2 FQNNGV. The trim removed 1 base at V and 7 bases at J, leaving 3 bases unmatched. The CDR3 coding sequence is TGTGCCAGCAGCTTAGGACTAGCGGGAGTACATACGCAGTATTTT. It yields the protein CASSLGLAGVHTQYF.

The chain is built from TRBV7-2 and TRBJ1-2; D is perhaps TRBD1 (6 bases). The ends were cut back, 2 bases at V and 1 base at J, with 11 bases in the middle. Germline-derived CDR1 and CDR2 are SGHTA and FQGNSA. The CDR3 has 15 residues. The chain's CDR3 is CASSLRPDSNYGYTF. In DNA, the CDR3 is TGTGCCAGCAGCTTACGCCCGGACAGTAACTATGGCTACACCTTC.

The J gene is TRBJ1-1, the V gene TRBV5-1; D is ambiguous. V lost 0 bases to trimming and J lost 3 bases, with 9 bases between them. The CDR3 runs to 14 residues. Looked up from germline, CDR1 is SGHRS and CDR2 is YFSETQ. CDR3 nucleotides: TGCGCCAGCAGCTTGGGAGGGTTGTACACTGAAGCTTTCTTT. Protein sequence: CASSLGGLYTEAFF. Based on the CDR3 plus reference TRBV5-1 and TRBJ1-1, the full variable domain is KAGVTQTPRYLIKTRGQQVTLSCSPISGHRSVSWYQQTPGQGLQFLFEYFSETQRNKGNFPGRFSGRQFSNSRSEMNVSTLELGDSALYLCASSLGGLYTEAFFGQGTRLTVV.